This record covers a single T cell receptor beta chain. TCR sequencing covered a few patients who responded to pembrolizumab. The sample is drawn from a study of PD-1 blockade in mismatch repair-deficient tumors. In the study overall: All were previously treated, progressing patients with around 12 mismatch repair-deficient cancer types.

The method was immunoSEQ multiplex PCR; TCRdb's version includes in-frame clones alone and lacks a portion of them. The table shows 120,000 or so clones, with roughly 86% occurring only once. The CDR3 has 14 amino acids. Germline V CDR1 and CDR2: MRHNA, SNTAGT. J lost 1 base, V lost 4 bases, and 3 bases had no gene match. The sequence derives from an adult with mismatch repair-deficient cancer. J is TRBJ1-1 and V is TRBV6-4; TRBD1 aligns across 7 bases. Sequenced here: peripheral blood, sampled 44 weeks after starting pembrolizumab. Here the CDR3 reads CASSGTGENTEAFF. The CDR3 coding sequence is TGTGCCAGCAGTGGTACAGGGGAGAACACTGAAGCTTTCTTT.